The present TCR beta chain was sequenced within a study of cytomegalovirus exposure and HLA in healthy donors. Study results and caveats: Among the most significant clusters, several appeared linked to common viral pathogens in a later analysis. It was assumed in the presence/absence analyses that sequencing depth was roughly uniform across donors. Follow-up analysis later connected one missense variant in DCLRE1C with trimming of TCR beta V- and J-genes.

On this clone: Its matching antigen is unknown.

The study ran its PCR with 60 Vbeta and 13 Jbeta primers. TCRdb's copy holds only in-frame clones and misses some; the assay was immunoSEQ multiplex PCR. The sample carries 70,000 to 80,000 clones, roughly 82% recorded once. The CDR3 is 16 amino acids. Trimming took 4 bases from V and 2 from J, leaving 18 bases between them. Germline lookup yields CDR1 SGHDT and CDR2 YYEEEE. The sample was PBMCs. This receptor was taken from a man between 18 and 35 years old in good health and CMV-seronegative. V and J are TRBV5-6 and TRBJ1-2, with D possibly being TRBD1 (6 bases). The CDR3 nucleotides are TGTGCCAGCAGCGCGGGGGCAGGGAACTGGAACTATGGCTACACCTTC. Translated: CASSAGAGNWNYGYTF. The full variable domain, rest sourced from reference TRBV5-6 and TRBJ1-2, is DAGVTQSPTHLIKTRGQQVTLRCSPKSGHDTVSWYQQALGQGPQFIFQYYEEEERQRGNFPDRFSGHQFPNYSSELNVNALLLGDSALYLCASSAGAGNWNYGYTFGSGTRLTVV.